This TCR beta chain comes out of a study of blood T cell repertoires in COVID-19. About the research overall: The United States, Italy and Spain were the sources of the acute and convalescent COVID-19 samples.

Germline V gene lookup returns CDR1 SGHRS and CDR2 YFSETQ. The CDR3 is 14 amino acids. The germline V and J ends were trimmed by 2 bases and 2 bases, with 9 bases remaining between them. In terms of age and location, participants ranged from roughly 18 to 95 years and lived in roughly 22 US areas. Data came from immunoSEQ multiplex PCR; TCRdb stores just in-frame clones and leaves some out. Altogether 400,000 to 550,000 clones are present, 70% to 90% being singletons, with the ten largest covering approximately 2%. The chain recombines TRBV5-1 with TRBJ2-3, with D possibly TRBD2 on 6 matching bases. The source material was PBMCs or T cells enriched from blood (not recorded which). This receptor was identified in a young woman with acute COVID-19. The chain's CDR3 is CASSFGGDTDTQYF. CDR3 DNA sequence: TGCGCCAGCAGCTTCGGCGGGGACACAGATACGCAGTATTTT.